The T cell receptor beta chain under discussion was sequenced for a study of cytomegalovirus exposure and HLA in healthy donors. Study-wide context: The 120 validation repertoires, a later analysis reported, used the same platform as the 600 to 700 repertoires from the first cohort.

Study-level findings and limits: TCR beta chains numbering some 160 were designated cytomegalovirus-associated. Many donors carried some public TCRs, although rarity characterized most TCR sequences. Clusters of TCRs from the first cohort tended to co-occur in the 120 or so validation repertoires (as a later analysis found).

V was cut by 0 bases and J by 0 bases, with 12 bases left in between. This CDR3 has 16 amino acids. Germline CDR1 SGHTA, CDR2 FQGTGA. Points on this clone: Its antigen is unidentified.

Repertoires were generated with immunoSEQ multiplex PCR, while TCRdb's copy carries only in-frame clones and drops some. The repertoire includes 150,000 to 160,000 clones, approximately 86% of them detected once, and approximately 20% sits in the top ten. The rearrangement links TRBV7-3 to TRBJ2-7; the D gene is possibly TRBD2 (6 bases). The sample consisted of PBMCs. The source of this sequence is a man aged 18-30 years in good health and CMV-seropositive. The chain's CDR3 is CASSLTGGTASYEQYF. The CDR3 DNA sequence: TGTGCCAGCAGCTTAACAGGCGGGACGGCCTCCTACGAGCAGTACTTC.